Listed here are 8 T cell receptor beta chains from one sample, sequenced in a study of a mutant IDH1 vaccine in newly diagnosed glioma (dated by TCRdb to the early 2020s). Receptor libraries were prepared by the immunoSEQ multiplex PCR assay. TCRdb mirrors the immuneACCESS table, restricted to in-frame sequences. Some clones are absent from its copies; in checked studies, under half trace to an unresolved V gene, and the reason for the others is unknown. Within this sample are 30,000 or so clones, with 65% to 85% of them counted one time only. The ten largest clones add up to around 28% of the sample. These TCRs' antigens remain unknown. What this sample's time point label stands for: week 47, end of study. Each vaccine dose was 300 ug of a 20-mer mutant IDH1 peptide in Montanide, given subcutaneously with topical imiquimod. The sample was PBMCs, taken from a glioma patient whose treatment included an IDH1 peptide vaccine. These receptors were taken from a young man with glioma.

This CDR3 is CASSAPGGGRETQYF. The CDR3 bases are TGTGCCAGCAGTGCCCCGGGTGGGGGCCGAGAGACCCAGTACTTC. The rearrangement joins TRBV2 to TRBJ2-5, with D maybe TRBD1 (6 bases). Trimming removed 4 bases from V and 4 bases from J, with 16 bases in between. The V gene's germline CDR1 is SNHLY and CDR2 FYNNEI. The CDR3 is 15 residues long.

This clone showed up just once. The gene calls are TRBV5-1 and TRBJ1-6; 8 nucleotides agree with TRBD1. The CDR3 loop spans 14 amino acids. Germline CDR1 and CDR2: SGHRS and YFSETQ. J lost 7 bases, V lost 1 base, and 1 base had no gene match. CDR3 amino acids: CASSLQGANSPLHF. CDR3 DNA: TGCGCCAGCAGCTTGCAGGGGGCAAATTCACCCCTCCACTTT.

The chain uses TRBV12-5 and TRBJ2-2, with a weak D call TRBD1 (5 bases). The V and J ends lost 0 bases and 7 bases respectively, with 18 bases between them. The CDR3 sequence is 17 residues long. Per the germline V gene, CDR1 is LGHNT and CDR2 is FRNRAP. CDR3 sequence (DNA): TGTGCTAGTGGTTTGGTAATAGGCAGGGATGTATTCGGGGAGCTGTTTTTT. Its protein is CASGLVIGRDVFGELFF.

This sequence joins TRBV5-6 and TRBJ2-7; 9 nucleotides match TRBD2. The CDR3 runs to 16 residues. The germline V gene has CDR1 SGHDT and CDR2 YYEEEE. V shed 3 bases, J shed 1 base, and the junction held 8 bases outside the gene matches. CDR3 loop: CASSSLAGEGSYEQYF. The DNA for the CDR3 is TGTGCCAGCAGCTCTTTAGCGGGGGAGGGTTCCTACGAGCAGTACTTC.

The chain uses TRBV9 and TRBJ2-1, with 8 bases identical to TRBD2. Looked up from germline, CDR1 is SGDLS and CDR2 is YYNGEE. After removal of 3 bases from V and 6 bases from J, the junction contained 5 bases not matched to a gene. The CDR3 has 14 residues. The CDR3 protein is CASSEGGLANEQFF. CDR3 DNA sequence: TGTGCCAGCAGCGAGGGCGGACTAGCCAATGAGCAGTTCTTC.

This clone was seen just once. The chain has TRBV19 and TRBJ2-6; D call uncertain. Germline loops: CDR1 LNHDA, CDR2 SQIVND (reference sequence). Trimming removed 1 base at V and 0 bases at J, with 13 bases between. CDR3 length: 18 amino acids. The CDR3 DNA follows: TGTGCCAGTAGTATAGGTCGGGTAGACTTCTCTGGGGCCAACGTCCTGACTTTC. Its protein is CASSIGRVDFSGANVLTF.

The J gene is TRBJ2-1, the V gene TRBV2; 10 bases line up with TRBD2. This CDR3 region has 15 residues. V shed 6 bases, J shed 2 bases, and the junction held 4 bases outside the gene matches. CDR1 and CDR2 (germline): SNHLY, FYNNEI. The DNA for the CDR3 is TGTGCCAGCAGGGCAACTAGCGGGACCTACAATGAGCAGTTCTTC. Its translation is CASRATSGTYNEQFF.

This clone was counted between two and nine times. The chain has TRBV9 and TRBJ2-7, with a weak D call TRBD1 (6 bases). V gave up 1 base and J gave up 3 bases, with 11 bases separating them. The CDR3 length is 14 residues. CDR1 and CDR2 from the germline V gene are SGDLS and YYNGEE. Here the CDR3 reads CASSVRDTDYEQYF. CDR3 sequence (DNA): TGTGCCAGCAGCGTAAGGGACACGGACTACGAGCAGTACTTC.